The source of this TCR beta chain is a study of T-cell reconstitution after alpha-beta-depleted transplantation in children. The CDR3 length is 14 residues. Germline V gene data show CDR1 as ENHRY and CDR2 as SYGVKD. Trimming shortened V by 6 bases and J by 6 bases, and 17 bases separated the two germline ends. Unique molecular identifiers were used to barcode this TCRbeta library. MiXCR, run by TCRdb on the PCR reads, gives a single entry per CDR3 protein. The sample lists some 500,000 distinct CDR3 sequences, about 16% occurring once. This clonotype was sampled from a human donor who donated a stem cell graft to a child with acute lymphoblastic leukemia. The source material was PBMCs from the stem cell graft donor, sampled from the stem cell graft. V is TRBV10-3 and J is TRBJ1-1; D is uncertain. Here the CDR3 reads CAIRSASQVAEAFF. In DNA form, the CDR3 reads TGTGCCATCAGATCCGCCAGCCAGGTCGCTGAAGCTTTCTTT.